Sequencing of this T cell receptor (beta chain) was carried out in a study of Ad26.COV2.S vaccination and SARS-CoV-2 variants. Study-level information: Intramuscularly, Ad26.COV2.S was given either once or twice, 56 days apart.

The CDR3 has 14 residues. Deletions cut 1 base from V and 1 base from J, with 8 bases between. The V gene's germline CDR1 is SGHTA and CDR2 FQGNSA. Assay used: immunoSEQ multiplex PCR; TCRdb lists only in-frame clones, some missing. The sample yields hundreds of thousands of clones, 83% seen once. Indicated treatment: around 19 received Ad26.COV2.S at low or high dose, single or two shots; 5 received placebo; per-sample allocation not given. On day 63 after the first injection, vaccine and placebo recipients gave samples. The donor's status was that of an adult aged 18-55 years in Boston. Ad26.COV2.S expressed prefusion-stabilized spike from the original Wuhan strain. Overall study results and limits: Marked by substantial breadth, spike-specific CD8+ and CD4+ T cell responses were reportedly seen after vaccination.

Points on this clone: No antigen is known for it.

This rearrangement joins TRBV7-2 to TRBJ2-7, with D possibly TRBD2 on 6 matching bases. The sequencing used peripheral blood, collected in a trial of Ad26.COV2.S vaccine versus placebo. This sequence was found in a person aged 18 to 59 who received the Ad26.COV2.S COVID-19 vaccine or a placebo. CDR3 in DNA: TGTGCCAGCAGCTTAGGGGGGAGGTCCTACGAGCAGTACTTC. It translates to CASSLGGRSYEQYF.